Included here is one T cell receptor beta chain sequence, with context. The V gene lost 3 bases and the J gene lost 7 bases, with 18 bases spanning the gap. Germline CDR1 reads DFQATT; CDR2 reads SNEGSKA (reference sequence). This CDR3 has 15 residues. The sample comes from a study of blood T cell repertoires in COVID-19. As for the study in general: Spain, Italy and the United States supplied samples that represented acute and convalescent COVID-19. PBMCs, B-cell-depleted T cells, or T cells were the source of the cDNA or gDNA that made up the material.

In the authors' workflow: Reference gene primer amplification yielded estimated nucleated cell counts. The assay was immunoSEQ multiplex PCR, and TCRdb's table has in-frame clones only and misses some. D and trimming were read from the DNA, whereas the V and J calls and clone size are those reported in that table. The sample records about 120,000 clones, around 81% being singletons. Sequencing used peripheral blood. This clonotype was sampled from a woman aged 50 to 60 with acute or convalescent COVID-19. This sequence joins TRBV20-1 and TRBJ1-4; tentative D call: TRBD1 (6 bases). For the CDR3, the DNA is TGCAGTGCTAGTAGCCCCAGGGGCTCGGGTGAAAAACTGTTTTTT. This translates into CSASSPRGSGEKLFF.